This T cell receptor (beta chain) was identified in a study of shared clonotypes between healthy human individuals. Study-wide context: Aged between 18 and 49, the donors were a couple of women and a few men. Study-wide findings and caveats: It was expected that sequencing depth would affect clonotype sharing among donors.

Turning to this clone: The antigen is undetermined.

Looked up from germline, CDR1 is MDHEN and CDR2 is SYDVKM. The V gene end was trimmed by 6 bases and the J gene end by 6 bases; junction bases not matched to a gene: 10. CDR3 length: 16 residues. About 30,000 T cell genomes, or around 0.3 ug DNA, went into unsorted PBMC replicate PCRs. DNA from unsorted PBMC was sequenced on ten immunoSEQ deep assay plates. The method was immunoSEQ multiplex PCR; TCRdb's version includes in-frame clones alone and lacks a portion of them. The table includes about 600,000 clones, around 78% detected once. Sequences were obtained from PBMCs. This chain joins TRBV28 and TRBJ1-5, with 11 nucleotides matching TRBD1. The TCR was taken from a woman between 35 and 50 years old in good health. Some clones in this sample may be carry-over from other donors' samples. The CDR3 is CASSIPGQGAGQPQHF. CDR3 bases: TGTGCCAGCAGCATACCAGGACAGGGGGCAGGTCAGCCCCAGCATTTT.